The 8 T cell receptor beta chains reported below all come from one sample, sequenced in a study of graft-versus-host responses after intestinal transplantation. No cognate antigen is known for these TCRs. Method: immunoSEQ multiplex PCR; TCRdb's copy keeps in-frame clones and lacks some. The sample shows approximately 100,000 clones, 85% to 90% of them seen only once. The sample was unstimulated CD4+ T cells sorted from spleen or lymph node cells, taken before intestinal transplant. These TCRs come from a human donor who received an intestinal transplant.

The chain joins TRBV6-1 to TRBJ2-5; TRBD2 agrees at 7 bases. Losses at the gene ends were 8 bases for V and 7 bases for J; bases not matched to a gene: 7. The CDR3 has 12 residues. The germline gives CDR1 MNHNS, CDR2 SASEGT. The CDR3 region is CASGGGVVTQYF. As DNA, the CDR3 is TGTGCCAGCGGGGGAGGGGTGGTGACCCAGTACTTC.

The chain carries TRBV5-5 and TRBJ1-5; D might be TRBD1 (5 bases). This CDR3 has 15 amino acids. Germline assignment: CDR1 SGHKS and CDR2 YYEKEE (reference sequence). The ends were cut back, 4 bases at V and 0 bases at J, with 11 bases in the middle. The CDR3 DNA follows: TGTGCCAGCAGCGGGACTTCGACTAGCAATCAGCCCCAGCATTTT. Translation gives CASSGTSTSNQPQHF.

The chain joins TRBV14 to TRBJ2-1; D is uncertain. The V gene lost 4 bases and the J gene lost 8 bases, with 12 bases spanning the gap. The CDR3 extends over 13 amino acids. Looked up from germline, CDR1 is SGHDN and CDR2 is FVKESK. CDR3 coding DNA: TGTGCCAGCAGCCCTATGGTATTAGATGAGCAGTTCTTC. This translates into CASSPMVLDEQFF.

The chain links TRBV7-3 to TRBJ2-5, with D maybe TRBD2 (6 bases). CDR3 size: 13 residues. CDR1 is SGHTA and CDR2 is FQGTGA in the germline V gene. Trimming shortened V by 4 bases and J by 5 bases, and 11 bases separated the two germline ends. The CDR3 bases are TGTGCCAGCAGCTCCGGCCGGGGGGAGACCCAGTACTTC. It yields the protein CASSSGRGETQYF. The full variable domain, in which reference TRBV7-3 and TRBJ2-5 provide the parts outside the CDR3, is GAGVSQTPSNKVTEKGKYVELRCDPISGHTALYWYRQSLGQGPEFLIYFQGTGAADDSGLPNDRFFAVRPEGSVSTLKIQRTERGDSAVYLCASSSGRGETQYFGPGTRLLVL.

This clone was detected once. The V and J genes are TRBV5-1 and TRBJ2-1, with 8 bases matching TRBD1. V lost 7 bases and J lost 2; bases outside the gene matches: 5. Looked up from germline, CDR1 is SGHRS and CDR2 is YFSETQ. The CDR3 covers 14 residues. The CDR3 reads CASAPGGAYNEQFF. The CDR3 region has the DNA TGCGCCAGCGCACCAGGGGGCGCCTACAATGAGCAGTTCTTC.

The genes are TRBV5-1 and TRBJ2-3; D perhaps matches TRBD2 (6 bases). CDR1 and CDR2 from the germline V gene are SGHRS and YFSETQ. The V and J ends lost 2 bases and 6 bases respectively, with 16 bases between them. The CDR3 has 15 residues. The CDR3 nucleotides read TGCGCCAGCAGCTTCTCAGGGACTGGCCCCGATACGCAGTATTTT. Translated, it gives CASSFSGTGPDTQYF.

This chain uses TRBV11-2 with TRBJ1-5, with D perhaps TRBD1 (5 bases). Trimming pared 0 bases from V and 2 bases from J, leaving 14 bases between. CDR3 length: 17 residues. Germline CDR1 reads SGHAT; CDR2 reads FQNNGV. The CDR3, as DNA: TGTGCCAGCAGCTTAGATCACGGGGGATGGGGCAATCAGCCCCAGCATTTT. It translates to CASSLDHGGWGNQPQHF.

This clone showed up just once. The gene calls are TRBV5-1 and TRBJ2-7, with 8 bases that match TRBD2. V was clipped by 3 bases and J by 2 bases; unmatched bases: 7. This CDR3 has 15 amino acids. In germline, CDR1 is SGHRS, CDR2 YFSETQ. CDR3 coding DNA: TGCGCCAGCAGCTCGCGGGTAGCGGGGACCTACGAGCAGTACTTC. The encoded protein is CASSSRVAGTYEQYF. The whole variable domain, remainder taken from reference TRBV5-1 and TRBJ2-7, is KAGVTQTPRYLIKTRGQQVTLSCSPISGHRSVSWYQQTPGQGLQFLFEYFSETQRNKGNFPGRFSGRQFSNSRSEMNVSTLELGDSALYLCASSSRVAGTYEQYFGPGTRLTVT.